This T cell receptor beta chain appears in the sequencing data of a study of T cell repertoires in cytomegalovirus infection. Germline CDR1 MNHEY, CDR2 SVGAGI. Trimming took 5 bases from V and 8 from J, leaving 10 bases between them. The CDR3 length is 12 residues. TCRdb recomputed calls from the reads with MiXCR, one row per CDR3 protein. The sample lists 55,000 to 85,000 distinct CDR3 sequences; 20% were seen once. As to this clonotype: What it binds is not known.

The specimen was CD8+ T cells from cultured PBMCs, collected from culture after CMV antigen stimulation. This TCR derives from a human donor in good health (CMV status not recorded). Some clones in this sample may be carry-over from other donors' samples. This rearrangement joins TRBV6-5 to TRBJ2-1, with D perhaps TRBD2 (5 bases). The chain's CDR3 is CASSLAKDEQFF. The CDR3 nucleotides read TGTGCCAGCAGTCTAGCAAAGGATGAGCAGTTCTTC.